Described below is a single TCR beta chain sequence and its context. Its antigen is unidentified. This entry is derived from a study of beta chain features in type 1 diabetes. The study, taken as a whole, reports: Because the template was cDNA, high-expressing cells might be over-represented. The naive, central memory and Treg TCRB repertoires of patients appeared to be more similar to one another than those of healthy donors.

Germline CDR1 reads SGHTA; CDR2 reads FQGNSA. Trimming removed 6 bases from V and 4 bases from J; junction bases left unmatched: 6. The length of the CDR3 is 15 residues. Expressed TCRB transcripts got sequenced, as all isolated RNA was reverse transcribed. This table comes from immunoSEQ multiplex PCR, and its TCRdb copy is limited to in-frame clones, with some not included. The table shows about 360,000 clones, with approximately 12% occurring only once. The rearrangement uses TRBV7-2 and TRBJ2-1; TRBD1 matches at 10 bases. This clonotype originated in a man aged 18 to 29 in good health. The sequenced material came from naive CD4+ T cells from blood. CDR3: CASSSGTGDYNEQFF. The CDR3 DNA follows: TGTGCCAGCAGTTCCGGGACAGGGGATTACAATGAGCAGTTCTTC.